These 24 T cell receptor beta chains were all obtained from the same sample, sequenced in a study of blood T cell repertoires in COVID-19. Here immunoSEQ multiplex PCR was the method, and the copy in TCRdb shows in-frame clones only, minus some. The profile covers 350,000 to 450,000 clones, with over 85% appearing a single time and 1.7% taken by the ten largest. The source material was PBMCs or T cells enriched from blood (not recorded which). Receptor source: a woman in her twenties or thirties who had recovered from COVID-19.

V usage is TRBV19 and J usage is TRBJ1-2; the match to TRBD1 covers 11 bases. Germline V gene sequence: CDR1 LNHDA, CDR2 SQIVND (reference sequence). V shed 6 bases and J 8 bases; nucleotides not matched to a gene: 14. The CDR3 runs to 16 residues. CDR3 DNA: TGTGCCAGTAGAAGAGCCCCCGGGACAGGGGGGCAGGGCTACACCTTC. This sequence encodes CASRRAPGTGGQGYTF.

The chain employs TRBV6-5 and TRBJ1-2; D remains ambiguous. Trimming removed 5 bases at V and 2 bases at J, with 12 bases between. The germline V gene has CDR1 MNHEY and CDR2 SVGAGI. The CDR3 is 14 amino acids. DNA of the CDR3: TGTGCCAGCAGTCCCCGGACTCAAAACTATGGCTACACCTTC. Protein sequence: CASSPRTQNYGYTF.

The V gene is TRBV18, the J gene TRBJ2-1, with D possibly matching TRBD2 (7 bases). CDR1 and CDR2 from the germline V gene are KGHSH and LQKENI. The length of the CDR3 is 15 residues. Trimming pared 6 bases from V and 6 bases from J, leaving 18 bases between. The CDR3 sequence is CASSPRGALSNEQFF. CDR3 coding DNA: TGTGCCAGCTCTCCCCGGGGGGCGCTTAGCAATGAGCAGTTCTTC.

The V and J genes are TRBV28 and TRBJ2-7; possibly TRBD2 for D (5 bases). Looked up from germline, CDR1 is MDHEN and CDR2 is SYDVKM. The CDR3 length is 14 residues. V was shortened by 5 bases and J by 2 bases, with 13 bases between the two germline ends. CDR3 DNA: TGTGCCAGCAGTCGTACCGGGAAGGCCTACGAGCAGTACTTC. This gives the protein CASSRTGKAYEQYF.

The genes are TRBV7-3 and TRBJ2-7; a weak D match, TRBD1 (5 bases). Germline V gene lookup returns CDR1 SGHTA and CDR2 FQGTGA. V lost 8 bases, J lost 4 bases, and 15 bases lay in between. This CDR3 is built from 13 residues. CDR3: CASSSSRGYEQYF. CDR3 nucleotides: TGTGCCAGCTCTTCATCAAGGGGTTACGAGCAGTACTTC.

The V gene is TRBV7-9, the J gene TRBJ2-3; perhaps TRBD2 as D (5 bases). With 2 bases removed from V and 4 bases from J, the gap between germline ends came to 7 bases. Germline values: CDR1 SEHNR, CDR2 FQNEAQ (reference sequence). The length of the CDR3 is 13 residues. CDR3 DNA: TGTGCCAGCAGCTTAAAGGAGGCAGATACGCAGTATTTT. This translates into CASSLKEADTQYF.

The chain has TRBV11-3 and TRBJ2-7; no clear D. V dropped 2 bases and J dropped 3 bases, with 8 bases sitting between them. The CDR3 extends over 13 amino acids. The V gene's germline CDR1 is SGHNT and CDR2 YENEEA. DNA for the CDR3: TGTGCCAGCAGCTTACAGTCTGGCTACGAGCAGTACTTC. This codes for CASSLQSGYEQYF.

This clone showed up just once. Other nucleotide sequences from this sample produce the same CDR3. The chain combines TRBV5-1 with TRBJ2-3, with TRBD2 identical over 12 bases. V lost 0 bases and J lost 6; bases outside the gene matches: 5. Germline lookup yields CDR1 SGHRS and CDR2 YFSETQ. This CDR3 region has 16 residues. The CDR3 region has the DNA TGCGCCAGCAGCTTGGGACTAGCGGGAGTTACCGATACGCAGTATTTT. Its protein is CASSLGLAGVTDTQYF.

This chain links TRBV7-6 with TRBJ1-3; D remains ambiguous. The CDR3 extends over 15 amino acids. From germline, CDR1 is SGHVS and CDR2 FNYEAQ. With 4 bases removed from V and 0 bases from J, the gap between germline ends came to 10 bases. CDR3 sequence reads: CASSSWESSGNTIYF. The CDR3 region has the DNA TGTGCCAGCAGCTCATGGGAGAGCTCTGGAAACACCATATATTTT.

The chain employs TRBV10-3 and TRBJ2-3; D is undetermined. This CDR3 has 13 residues. V was cut by 6 bases and J by 3 bases, with 10 bases left in between. Germline V gene lookup returns CDR1 ENHRY and CDR2 SYGVKD. CDR3 amino acids: CAISGSRTDTQYF. CDR3 DNA sequence: TGTGCCATCAGCGGTAGCCGTACAGATACGCAGTATTTT.

This chain connects TRBV12-3 or TRBV12-4 to TRBJ2-3, with D perhaps TRBD2 (7 bases). Trimming cost V 8 bases and J 5 bases, with 11 bases left between them. CDR3 length: 12 residues. This chain's CDR3 is CASLGGVDTQYF. Here the CDR3 DNA reads TGTGCCAGCCTAGGGGGGGTAGATACGCAGTATTTT.

This chain links TRBV15 with TRBJ2-2; no clear D gene. Germline V gene sequence: CDR1 LNHNV, CDR2 YYDKDF (reference sequence). V gave up 1 base and J gave up 0 bases, with 9 bases separating them. The CDR3 totals 16 residues. This CDR3 reads CATSRAGPPNTGELFF. For the CDR3, the DNA is TGTGCCACCAGCAGAGCTGGCCCACCGAACACCGGGGAGCTGTTTTTT.

The chain is built from TRBV19 and TRBJ1-1; no reliable D call. V was clipped by 3 bases and J by 4 bases, with 12 bases between them. There are 14 residues in the CDR3. CDR1 LNHDA and CDR2 SQIVND come from the germline V gene (reference sequence). The CDR3 here is CASSIWQVGTEAFF. CDR3 DNA sequence: TGTGCCAGTAGTATTTGGCAGGTCGGCACTGAAGCTTTCTTT.

This chain connects TRBV6-5 to TRBJ2-1, with TRBD2 identical over 8 bases. This CDR3 contains 14 residues. Germline values: CDR1 MNHEY, CDR2 SVGAGI. Trimming at V came to 6 bases and at J to 7 bases, leaving 8 bases not matched to a gene. The CDR3 DNA sequence: TGTGCCAGCAGCACTTGGACTAGCTTGAATGAGCAGTTCTTC. Encoded protein: CASSTWTSLNEQFF.

The gene calls are TRBV7-8 and TRBJ2-1, with 7 bases that match TRBD1. This CDR3 contains 15 residues. Per germline, CDR1 SGHVS and CDR2 FQNEAQ. Trimming cost V 1 base and J 3 bases; bases outside gene matches: 3. CDR3 in DNA: TGTGCCAGCAGCTTAGGAGACAGGGTCTACAATGAGCAGTTCTTC. This translates into CASSLGDRVYNEQFF.

The rearrangement joins TRBV27 to TRBJ1-2, with D unresolved. The CDR3 runs 16 residues. Germline lookup yields CDR1 MNHEY and CDR2 SMNVEV (reference sequence). Deletions cut 2 bases from V and 2 bases from J, with 15 bases between. For the CDR3, the DNA is TGTGCCAGCAGTTTAGGCCCCCGGGTGTGGAACTATGGCTACACCTTC. It translates to CASSLGPRVWNYGYTF.

This chain uses TRBV7-3 with TRBJ2-3, with a weak D call TRBD2 (5 bases). The length of the CDR3 is 13 residues. V was trimmed by 3 bases and J by 5 bases, leaving 9 bases between them. Germline V gives CDR1 SGHTA, CDR2 FQGTGA. In DNA form, the CDR3 reads TGTGCCAGCAGCTTTCAGGCGGGAGATACGCAGTATTTT. It specifies CASSFQAGDTQYF.

The rearrangement joins TRBV10-1 to TRBJ2-3; D uncertain. The CDR3 consists of 14 residues. V was cut by 3 bases and J by 0 bases, with 7 bases left in between. Germline values: CDR1 WNHNN, CDR2 SYGVQD (reference sequence). The CDR3 sequence: CASSDRRSTDTQYF. CDR3 nucleotide sequence: TGCGCCAGCAGTGATCGGCGGAGCACAGATACGCAGTATTTT.

The chain has TRBV7-6 and TRBJ1-1; no reliable D call. Trimming left V 4 bases short and J 0 bases short, with 15 bases between. The CDR3 spans 16 residues. Germline V gene sequence: CDR1 SGHVS, CDR2 FNYEAQ. The CDR3 coding sequence is TGTGCCAGCAGCTCCAAAGTGAGTCTGATGAACACTGAAGCTTTCTTT. This translates into CASSSKVSLMNTEAFF.

V and J are TRBV7-9 and TRBJ1-6, with a weak D call TRBD1 (5 bases). The CDR3 contains 14 residues. Germline CDR1 reads SEHNR; CDR2 reads FQNEAQ (reference sequence). Deletions cut 1 base from V and 10 bases from J, with 11 bases between. The CDR3 loop is CASSLEQVRSPLHF. CDR3 coding DNA: TGTGCCAGCAGCTTAGAACAGGTCCGGTCACCCCTCCACTTT.

The chain is built from TRBV11-2 and TRBJ2-7; 7 bases agree with TRBD2. Germline V gives CDR1 SGHAT, CDR2 FQNNGV. This CDR3 spans 15 amino acids. Trimming took 6 bases from V and 2 from J; bases not matched to a gene: 10. The DNA of the CDR3 is TGTGCCAGCAGGGGGTTCAGCGGGATCACCTACGAGCAGTACTTC. This sequence encodes CASRGFSGITYEQYF.

This rearrangement joins TRBV6-5 to TRBJ1-1, with TRBD1 matching 10 bases. V was clipped by 8 bases and J by 6 bases; unmatched bases: 6. CDR1 is MNHEY and CDR2 is SVGAGI in the germline V gene. This CDR3 is built from 13 residues. The CDR3 loop reads CASRDRGVSEAFF. CDR3 bases: TGTGCCAGCCGGGACAGGGGCGTCTCTGAAGCTTTCTTT.

This chain links TRBV10-3 with TRBJ2-2; 10 nucleotides line up with TRBD1. Germline V gene lookup returns CDR1 ENHRY and CDR2 SYGVKD. The CDR3 covers 13 residues. The J segment lost 7 bases and the V segment lost 6 bases, leaving 2 bases of the junction unmatched. CDR3 loop: CAIRGTGDGELFF. The DNA for the CDR3 is TGTGCCATCAGGGGGACAGGGGACGGGGAGCTGTTTTTT.

The J gene is TRBJ2-2, the V gene TRBV27; maybe TRBD2 (6 bases). V dropped 3 bases and J dropped 7 bases, with 18 bases sitting between them. Germline CDR1 is MNHEY and CDR2 is SMNVEV (reference sequence). The CDR3 runs 16 residues. The CDR3 region is CASSFFGTSPFGELFF. The DNA of the CDR3 is TGTGCCAGCAGTTTTTTCGGGACTTCCCCCTTCGGGGAGCTGTTTTTT.